The rows below give T cell receptor beta chains drawn from one sample of a study of blood T cell repertoires in COVID-19. Repertoires were generated with immunoSEQ multiplex PCR, while TCRdb's copy carries only in-frame clones and drops some. The data contain under 300,000 clones, approximately 81% of them singletons. Input material: peripheral blood. These receptors came from a woman aged 60-75 years with active or convalescent COVID-19. Both conserved end residues are part of each CDR3. D genes are given only for firm matches. Expanded clones are given a class, and other clones once, few, many or no size at all.

J gene | D gene | clone size | V gene | CDR3 DNA | CDR3 protein
TRBJ2-5 | TRBD2 | - | TRBV15 | TGTGCCACCAGCAGAGATCAGGTAGCGGGGAATCAAGAGACCCAGTACTTC | CATSRDQVAGNQETQYF
TRBJ1-3 | - | few | TRBV28 | TGTGCCAGCAGCCCCTCCAGGCCCTCTGGAAACACCATATATTTT | CASSPSRPSGNTIYF
TRBJ2-5 | TRBD2 | - | TRBV7-2 | TGTGCCAGCAGCTTAGAAGCGGGGGGGCTTGAGACCCAGTACTTC | CASSLEAGGLETQYF
TRBJ2-3 | - | few | TRBV4-1 | TGCGCCAGCAGCCAAGATGTAGTACGCACAGATACGCAGTATTTT | CASSQDVVRTDTQYF
TRBJ2-2 | TRBD2 | - | TRBV14 | TGTGCCAGCAGCCGAACCGGGACTAGCGTTCCCTACACCGGGGAGCTGTTTTTT | CASSRTGTSVPYTGELFF
TRBJ1-1 | - | - | TRBV5-4 | TGTGCCAGCAGCTTCGGGACAAAGAACACTGAAGCTTTCTTT | CASSFGTKNTEAFF
TRBJ1-4 | - | - | TRBV12-3/TRBV12-4 | TGTGCCAGCAGTTTGAGAGATAATGAAAAACTGTTTTTT | CASSLRDNEKLFF
TRBJ1-1 | TRBD1 | - | TRBV4-1 | TGCGCCAGCAGCTCACACAGGGGAAGGACTGAAGCTTTCTTT | CASSSHRGRTEAFF
TRBJ2-3 | - | many | TRBV2 | TGTGCCAGCAAAACTAGCACAGATACGCAGTATTTT | CASKTSTDTQYF
TRBJ1-1 | TRBD1 | - | TRBV5-4 | TGTGCCAGCAGGAACGGACAGGGGTGGTCTGAAGCTTTCTTT | CASRNGQGWSEAFF
TRBJ1-2 | TRBD1 | - | TRBV18 | TGTGCCAGCTCACTTACCGGGACAGATTATGGCTACACCTTC | CASSLTGTDYGYTF
TRBJ2-1 | TRBD1 | - | TRBV15 | TGTGCCACCAGCAGAGATAAGGGGGCTGAGCAGTTCTTC | CATSRDKGAEQFF
TRBJ2-5 | TRBD2 | - | TRBV7-9 | TGTGCCAGCAGCTTCCTGGCTGGGACTAGCGGGGCCCTGCAAGAGACCCAGTACTTC | CASSFLAGTSGALQETQYF
TRBJ2-7 | TRBD2 | - | TRBV27 | TGTGCCAGCAGTTTAGGGGCGACTCTAGCGGGGGGGCAAGAGCAGTACTTC | CASSLGATLAGGQEQYF
TRBJ1-1 | - | few | TRBV15 | TGTGCCACCAGCAGAACCAGGGCGAACACTGAAGCTTTCTTT | CATSRTRANTEAFF
TRBJ2-7 | TRBD1 | many | TRBV7-9 | TGTGCCAGCAGCGGCAGGTCGACAGGGAGCTCCTACGAGCAGTACTTC | CASSGRSTGSSYEQYF
TRBJ1-5 | - | - | TRBV4-2 | TGTGCCAGCAGCCAAGAAGCCCAGACGGGGGTCCTCAATCAGCCCCAGCATTTT | CASSQEAQTGVLNQPQHF
TRBJ1-1 | TRBD1 | - | TRBV2 | TGTGCCAGCAGATGGCCAGGGGGCGAGCACACTGAAGCTTTCTTT | CASRWPGGEHTEAFF
TRBJ1-1 | - | - | TRBV30 | TGTGCCTGGAGTGCCGCGCCCTCTGAAGCTTTCTTT | CAWSAAPSEAFF
TRBJ2-3 | TRBD2 | once | TRBV9 | TGTGCCAGCAGAAGAGCGGGGCTTAGCACAGATACGCAGTATTTT | CASRRAGLSTDTQYF
TRBJ1-1 | - | - | TRBV27 | TGTGCCAGCAGCAGAGCGATGAACACTGAAGCTTTCTTT | CASSRAMNTEAFF
TRBJ1-2 | - | - | TRBV4-3 | TGCGCCAGCAGCCAAGAATCAGGGGCTAACTATGGCTACACCTTC | CASSQESGANYGYTF
TRBJ1-2 | - | - | TRBV7-9 | TGTGCCAGCAGCTTAGGGGCAGGGAACTATGGCTACACCTTC | CASSLGAGNYGYTF
TRBJ1-2 | - | few | TRBV7-2 | TGTGCCAGCAGCTTGTCTCCCGCTAACTATGGCTACACCTTC | CASSLSPANYGYTF
TRBJ1-6 | TRBD1 | - | TRBV7-9 | TGTGCCAGCAGCTTAGACAGGGGACCGCCTTCACCCCTCCACTTT | CASSLDRGPPSPLHF
TRBJ2-7 | - | - | TRBV29-1 | TGCAGCGTTGGGGGGCCGGAGCAGTACTTC | CSVGGPEQYF
TRBJ2-7 | TRBD1 | - | TRBV5-1 | TGCGCCAGCAGCTTGGTGTCAGGGGGTATCGACGAGCAGTACTTC | CASSLVSGGIDEQYF
TRBJ2-5 | - | - | TRBV6-5 | TGTGCCAGCAGCCGAGCAGGGGTTCGACAAGAGACCCAGTACTTC | CASSRAGVRQETQYF